This paragraph reports one TCR beta chain. Given a much more abundant clone one base away, this may be a read error. MiXCR was used by TCRdb to re-call the PCR reads. The sample includes 75,000 to 100,000 clones, roughly an eighth of them seen just once. The data were taken from a study of metastatic and nonmetastatic thyroid tumors. Study overall: Blood and tumor or nodule tissue repertoires from malignant and benign thyroid patients were compared.

V lost 3 bases to trimming and J lost 3 bases, with 7 bases between them. Germline-derived CDR1 and CDR2 are SGHNT and YYREEE (reference sequence). This CDR3 comprises 12 residues. No patient received treatment before thyroid surgery. V usage is TRBV5-4 and J usage is TRBJ2-7; tentatively, D is TRBD1 (5 bases). The origin of this receptor is a female donor with papillary thyroid cancer or a benign thyroid nodule (not recorded which). Some clones in this sample may be carry-over from other donors' samples. The sequencing input was blood. CDR3 DNA: TGTGCCAGCAGCTCGGACAACTACGAGCAGTACTTC. Translation: CASSSDNYEQYF.